A single sample gave rise to the 16 T cell receptor beta chains below, sequenced in a study of blood T cell repertoires in COVID-19. Measured with immunoSEQ multiplex PCR; TCRdb has only the in-frame clones, and not every one. Of around 290,000 clones listed, about 89% are singletons. The specimen sequenced was PBMCs or T cells enriched from blood (not recorded which). These receptor sequences come from a woman between 35 and 50 years old who had recovered from COVID-19.

The chain joins TRBV4-1 to TRBJ2-2; 10 bases line up with TRBD1. Looked up from germline, CDR1 is MGHRA and CDR2 is YSYEKL. The CDR3 spans 17 residues. V lost 3 bases to trimming and J lost 6 bases; unmatched junction nucleotides: 10. The CDR3 nucleotides read TGCGCCAGCAGCCACGACCGGACAGGGGGTGTAGCCGGGGAGCTGTTTTTT. The encoded protein is CASSHDRTGGVAGELFF.

This clone was recorded once. The rearrangement joins TRBV7-9 to TRBJ1-1, with 9 bases that match TRBD1. The germline CDR1 and CDR2 sequences are SEHNR and FQNEAQ (reference sequence). The J segment lost 4 bases and the V segment lost 3 bases, leaving 3 bases of the junction unmatched. The CDR3 extends over 14 amino acids. The CDR3 bases are TGTGCCAGCAGCTTCACGACAGGGGGCACTGAAGCTTTCTTT. The encoded protein is CASSFTTGGTEAFF.

V and J are TRBV18 and TRBJ1-2, with TRBD1 matching 9 bases. Germline CDR1 and CDR2: KGHSH and LQKENI. Trimming cost V 6 bases and J 1 base; bases outside gene matches: 6. The CDR3 is 15 amino acids. Written as DNA, the CDR3 is TGTGCCAGCTCGGAGGACAGGGGTCTTAACTATGGCTACACCTTC. Translated, it gives CASSEDRGLNYGYTF.

The chain carries TRBV2 and TRBJ1-5; D may be TRBD1 (5 bases). The CDR3 contains 13 residues. Germline CDR1 and CDR2: SNHLY and FYNNEI. Trimming stripped 7 bases from V and 1 base from J, with 8 bases between. CDR3 nucleotide sequence: TGTGCCAGCAAAGGGGAAAGCAATCAGCCCCAGCATTTT. It encodes CASKGESNQPQHF.

This clone was counted a single time. The chain joins TRBV12-3 or TRBV12-4 to TRBJ2-7, with D possibly matching TRBD1 (6 bases). V was clipped by 6 bases and J by 4 bases, with 13 bases between them. This CDR3 contains 13 residues. CDR3 amino acids: CASSSGTTYEQYF. The CDR3 nucleotides read TGTGCCAGCAGCTCCGGGACAACTTACGAGCAGTACTTC.

This chain joins TRBV28 and TRBJ1-3, with TRBD1 matching 7 bases. The CDR3 contains 15 residues. After removal of 5 bases from V and 0 bases from J, the junction contained 4 bases not matched to a gene. Germline V lookup: CDR1 MDHEN, CDR2 SYDVKM. CDR3 amino acids: CASSTGTASGNTIYF. Written as DNA, the CDR3 is TGTGCCAGCAGTACCGGGACAGCCTCTGGAAACACCATATATTTT.

The chain employs TRBV19 and TRBJ2-1; 8 nucleotides line up with TRBD2. Trimming at V came to 5 bases and at J to 8 bases, leaving 5 bases not matched to a gene. The CDR3 consists of 13 residues. Per germline, CDR1 LNHDA and CDR2 SQIVND (reference sequence). The CDR3 region has the DNA TGTGCCAGTAGTGCGGGGGGCCGTGATGAGCAGTTCTTC. It specifies CASSAGGRDEQFF.

The V call is TRBV6-5, the J call TRBJ1-5; maybe TRBD1 (6 bases). Trimming stripped 6 bases from V and 0 bases from J, with 12 bases between. Germline CDR1 and CDR2: MNHEY and SVGAGI. This CDR3 contains 15 residues. This CDR3 reads CASSPGDTSNQPQHF. The CDR3 DNA reads as TGTGCCAGCAGCCCCGGGGACACTAGCAATCAGCCCCAGCATTTT.

The V gene is TRBV7-9, the J gene TRBJ2-1; TRBD2 matches at 7 bases. J gave up 10 bases and V 8 bases, and 5 bases lay outside the gene matches. The germline CDR1 and CDR2 sequences are SEHNR and FQNEAQ (reference sequence). This CDR3 is built from 11 residues. The CDR3 nucleotides are TGTGCCAGCGGGAGGGAAACCGAGCAGTTCTTC. Its translation: CASGRETEQFF.

DNA for the CDR3: TGTGCCAGCAGCTTAGACTGGACAGGGGAAGCTTTCTACGAGCAGTACTTC. It is translated as CASSLDWTGEAFYEQYF. This chain joins TRBV11-2 and TRBJ2-7, with 9 bases lining up with TRBD1. Germline V lookup: CDR1 SGHAT, CDR2 FQNNGV. The CDR3 is 17 residues long. V dropped 0 bases and J dropped 3; count of bases not matched to a gene: 9.

The rearrangement joins TRBV19 to TRBJ2-1; 7 bases fit TRBD1. V lost 5 bases and J lost 5; bases outside the gene matches: 9. Germline CDR1 reads LNHDA; CDR2 reads SQIVND (reference sequence). This CDR3 spans 15 amino acids. In nucleotides, the CDR3 is TGTGCCAGTAGTTTGGACAGGCTAACAAACAATGAGCAGTTCTTC. It encodes CASSLDRLTNNEQFF.

The V and J genes are TRBV10-3 and TRBJ2-7, with 9 bases fitting TRBD1. Germline CDR1 and CDR2: ENHRY and SYGVKD. Trimming removed 6 bases from V and 4 bases from J; junction bases left unmatched: 7. The CDR3 length is 14 residues. The CDR3 here is CAISGTGSSYEQYF. In DNA form, the CDR3 reads TGTGCCATCAGCGGGACAGGGTCTTCGTACGAGCAGTACTTC.

The chain links TRBV29-1 to TRBJ2-7; a possible D gene is TRBD2 (6 bases). Germline V gives CDR1 SQVTM, CDR2 ANQGSEA. Deletions cut 3 bases from V and 3 bases from J, with 18 bases between. The CDR3 has 15 residues. DNA of the CDR3: TGCAGCGTTGATCTGGGCGGACCGCGGGGCTACGAGCAGTACTTC. Its translation: CSVDLGGPRGYEQYF.

V is TRBV4-3 and J is TRBJ1-4; the D gene is possibly TRBD1 (5 bases). CDR3 size: 16 residues. Per germline, CDR1 LGHNA and CDR2 YSLEER. The germline V and J ends were trimmed by 0 bases and 8 bases, with 16 bases remaining between them. CDR3 coding DNA: TGCGCCAGCAGCCAAGATCCGGCCAGGGCAAGGGAAAAACTGTTTTTT. Protein product: CASSQDPARAREKLFF.

CDR3 coding DNA: TGTGCCAGCAGCTACAGGGACGGCAGCAATCAGCCCCAGCATTTT. Residues: CASSYRDGSNQPQHF. The J gene is TRBJ1-5, the V gene TRBV5-5, with D perhaps TRBD1 (6 bases). Germline loops: CDR1 SGHKS, CDR2 YYEKEE (reference sequence). The CDR3 is made up of 15 amino acids. Between the trimmed V and J ends, which lost 3 bases and 1 base, there was a span of 11 bases. Filled out from reference TRBV5-5 and TRBJ1-5, the complete variable domain reads DAGVTQSPTHLIKTRGQQVTLRCSPISGHKSVSWYQQVLGQGPQFIFQYYEKEERGRGNFPDRFSARQFPNYSSELNVNALLLGDSALYLCASSYRDGSNQPQHFGDGTRLSIL.

This clone has only a few counts. V gene TRBV6-2 or TRBV6-3 combines with J gene TRBJ1-2, with 8 bases matching TRBD1. Germline V lookup: CDR1 MNHEY, CDR2 SVGEGT. After removal of 5 bases from V and 4 bases from J, the junction contained 9 bases not matched to a gene. The CDR3 has 15 residues. The CDR3 region is CASSPSDRVTYGYTF. The CDR3 nucleotides read TGTGCCAGCAGTCCCTCGGACAGGGTTACCTATGGCTACACCTTC.